This TCR beta chain was retrieved from a study of CD8 T cells in ankylosing spondylitis. Overall study results and limits: Disease-linked clones reportedly concentrated significantly in matched ankylosing spondylitis synovial fluid. Seemingly distinctive of ankylosing spondylitis blood was a TCR beta motif formed by eight highly homologous variants. Disease-associated clones were CD8+ and fairly uncommon in peripheral blood. Certain motif variants had earlier been reported in reactive arthritis synovial fluid and blood.

V was cut by 3 bases and J by 3 bases, with 10 bases left in between. This CDR3 has 14 amino acids. Germline-derived CDR1 and CDR2 are SGDLS and YYNGEE. Making use of molecular barcodes, quantitative 5'-RACE generated TCR beta libraries. TCRdb ran MiXCR on the 5' RACE reads and lists one entry per CDR3 protein. Altogether 800,000 to 900,000 distinct CDR3 sequences are present, 10% to 15% being singletons, with the ten largest covering approximately 0.46%. Note on this clonotype: What it binds is unknown.

This sequence originates from a male donor with ankylosing spondylitis. Sequenced material: blood, either unsorted or a sorted T cell fraction (not recorded which). The J gene is TRBJ1-5, the V gene TRBV9; unclear D gene. The CDR3, as DNA: TGTGCCAGCAGCGCGGACCCGGTCAATCAGCCCCAGCATTTT. Translation gives CASSADPVNQPQHF. Looking up the rest from reference TRBV9 and TRBJ1-5 gives the full variable domain: DSGVTQTPKHLITATGQRVTLRCSPRSGDLSVYWYQQSLDQGLQFLIQYYNGEERAKGNILERFSAQQFPDLHSELNLSSLELGDSALYFCASSADPVNQPQHFGDGTRLSIL.